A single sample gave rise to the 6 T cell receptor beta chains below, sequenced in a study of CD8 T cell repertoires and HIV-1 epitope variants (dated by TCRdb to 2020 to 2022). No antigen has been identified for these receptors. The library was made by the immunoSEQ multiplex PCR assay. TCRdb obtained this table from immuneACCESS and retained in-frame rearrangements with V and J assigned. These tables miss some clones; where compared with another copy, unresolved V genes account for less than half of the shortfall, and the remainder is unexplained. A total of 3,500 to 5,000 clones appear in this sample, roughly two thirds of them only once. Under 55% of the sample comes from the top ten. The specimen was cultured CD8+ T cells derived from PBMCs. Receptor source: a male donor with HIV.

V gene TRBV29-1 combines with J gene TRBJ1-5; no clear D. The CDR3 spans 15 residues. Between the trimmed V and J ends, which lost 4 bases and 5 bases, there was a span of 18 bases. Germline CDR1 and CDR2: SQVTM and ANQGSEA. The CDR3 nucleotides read TGCAGCGTTGTGGGTCGGGCCGGGTCCGATCAGCCCCAGCATTTT. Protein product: CSVVGRAGSDQPQHF.

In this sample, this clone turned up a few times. The chain's CDR3 is CASRQGASSYEQYF. The CDR3 DNA follows: TGTGCCAGCAGACAGGGGGCTTCCTCCTACGAGCAGTACTTC. The chain couples TRBV6-5 to TRBJ2-7; 9 bases are shared with TRBD1. The CDR3 is made up of 14 amino acids. V was clipped by 6 bases and J by 0 bases; unmatched bases: 3. Germline CDR1 and CDR2: MNHEY and SVGAGI.

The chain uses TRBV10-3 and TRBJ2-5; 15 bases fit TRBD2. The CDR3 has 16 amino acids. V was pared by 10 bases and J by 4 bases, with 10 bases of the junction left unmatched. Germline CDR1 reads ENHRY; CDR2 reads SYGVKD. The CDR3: CATETGLAGGPETQYF. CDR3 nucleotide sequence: TGTGCCACCGAAACGGGACTAGCGGGAGGTCCAGAGACCCAGTACTTC.

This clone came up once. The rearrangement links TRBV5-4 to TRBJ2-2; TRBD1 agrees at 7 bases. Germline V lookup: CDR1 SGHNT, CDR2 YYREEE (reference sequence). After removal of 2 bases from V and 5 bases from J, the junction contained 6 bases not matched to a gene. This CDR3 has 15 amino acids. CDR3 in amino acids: CASSFDRVVTGELFF. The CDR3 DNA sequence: TGTGCCAGCAGCTTCGACAGGGTTGTTACCGGGGAGCTGTTTTTT. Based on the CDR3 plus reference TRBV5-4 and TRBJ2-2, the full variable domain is ETGVTQSPTHLIKTRGQQVTLRCSSQSGHNTVSWYQQALGQGPQFIFQYYREEENGRGNFPPRFSGLQFPNYSSELNVNALELDDSALYLCASSFDRVVTGELFFGEGSRLTVL.

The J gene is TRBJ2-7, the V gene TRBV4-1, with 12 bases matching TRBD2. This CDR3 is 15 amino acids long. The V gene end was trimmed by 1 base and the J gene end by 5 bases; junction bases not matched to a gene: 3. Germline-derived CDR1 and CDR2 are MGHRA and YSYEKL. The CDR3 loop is CASSQGGLAGNEQYF. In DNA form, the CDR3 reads TGCGCCAGCAGCCAAGGCGGACTAGCGGGGAACGAGCAGTACTTC.

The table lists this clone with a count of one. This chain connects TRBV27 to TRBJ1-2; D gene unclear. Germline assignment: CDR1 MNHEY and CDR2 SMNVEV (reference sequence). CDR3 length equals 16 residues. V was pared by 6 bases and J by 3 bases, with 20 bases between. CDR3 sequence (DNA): TGTGCCAGCAGCCCTTGGCCGGTAGAATTGGACTATGGCTACACCTTC. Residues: CASSPWPVELDYGYTF.